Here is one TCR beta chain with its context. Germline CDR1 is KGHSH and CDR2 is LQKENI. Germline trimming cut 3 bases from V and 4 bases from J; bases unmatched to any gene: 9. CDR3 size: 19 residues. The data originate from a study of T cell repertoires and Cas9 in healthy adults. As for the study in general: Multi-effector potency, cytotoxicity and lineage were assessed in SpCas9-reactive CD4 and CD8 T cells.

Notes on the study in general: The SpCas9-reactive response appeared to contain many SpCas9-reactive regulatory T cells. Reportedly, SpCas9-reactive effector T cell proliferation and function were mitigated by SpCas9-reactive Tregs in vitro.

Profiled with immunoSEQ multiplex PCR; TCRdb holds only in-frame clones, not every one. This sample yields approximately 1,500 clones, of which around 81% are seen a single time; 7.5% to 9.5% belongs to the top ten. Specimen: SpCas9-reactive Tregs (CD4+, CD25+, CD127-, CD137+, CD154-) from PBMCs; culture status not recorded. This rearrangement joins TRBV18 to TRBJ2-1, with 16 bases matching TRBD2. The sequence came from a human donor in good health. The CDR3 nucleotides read TGTGCCAGCTCACCGGCGGGACTAGCGGGAGGGCCGAGGTACAATGAGCAGTTCTTC. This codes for CASSPAGLAGGPRYNEQFF.